Reported below is one T cell receptor (beta chain). TEMRA cells were FACS-enriched and CD8+ and CD4+ T cells negatively isolated. Reverse transcription of about 0.5 to 1 ug RNA used random hexamers. By means of immunoSEQ multiplex PCR, TCR beta CDR3 spanning 54 Vbeta and 13 Jbeta underwent amplification. TCRdb called the immunoSEQ multiplex PCR reads again in MiXCR, with one record for every CDR3 protein. The sample holds roughly 150,000 distinct CDR3 sequences, approximately 94% seen once. This sample was included in a study of CD8 T cells in Susac syndrome. Source material: CD8+ T cells from PBMCs. This sequence was found in a human donor with multiple sclerosis.

This CDR3 reads CSVVGNRGHTGELFF. The DNA of the CDR3 is TGCAGCGTTGTGGGGAACAGGGGGCACACCGGGGAGCTGTTTTTT. J is TRBJ2-2 and V is TRBV29-1; 9 bases agree with TRBD1. Trimming took 4 bases from V and 3 from J; bases not matched to a gene: 6. This CDR3 contains 15 residues. In germline, CDR1 is SQVTM, CDR2 ANQGSEA.